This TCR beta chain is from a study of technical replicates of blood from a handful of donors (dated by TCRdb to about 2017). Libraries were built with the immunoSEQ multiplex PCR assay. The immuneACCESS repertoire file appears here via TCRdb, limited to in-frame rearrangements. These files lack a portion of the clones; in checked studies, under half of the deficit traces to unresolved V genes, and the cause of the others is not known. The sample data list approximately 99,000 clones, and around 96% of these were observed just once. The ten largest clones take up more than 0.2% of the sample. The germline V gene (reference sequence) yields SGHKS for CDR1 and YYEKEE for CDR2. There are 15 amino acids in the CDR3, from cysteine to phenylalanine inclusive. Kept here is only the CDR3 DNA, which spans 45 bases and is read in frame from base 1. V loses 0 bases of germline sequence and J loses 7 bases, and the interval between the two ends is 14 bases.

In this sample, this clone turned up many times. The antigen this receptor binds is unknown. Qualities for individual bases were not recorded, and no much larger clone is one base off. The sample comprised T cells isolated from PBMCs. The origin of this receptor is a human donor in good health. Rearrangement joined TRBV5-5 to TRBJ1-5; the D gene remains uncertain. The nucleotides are TGTGCCAGCAGCTTGGAGAGACAAGTCTCACAGCCCCAGCATTTT. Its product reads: CASSLERQVSQPQHF.